A selection of T cell receptor beta chains follows, all from one sample in a study of blood T cell repertoires in COVID-19. Data came from immunoSEQ multiplex PCR; TCRdb stores just in-frame clones and leaves some out. The table records approximately 260,000 clones, approximately 90% of them present only once. Sequenced input: peripheral blood. The receptors shown here come from a woman aged 40 to 50 with acute or convalescent COVID-19. Each CDR3 is given with its conserved first and last residue. D genes are given only for firm matches. Some rows mark clone size as missing; the rest say once, few, many or name a class of expanded clone.

CDR3 DNA: TGTGCCAGCAGCTCCCCGGAGAGAGGAAACACCATATATTTT
CDR3 protein: CASSSPERGNTIYF
D gene: .
V gene: TRBV11-2
J gene: TRBJ1-3
clone size: .

CDR3 DNA: TGTGCCAGTGGGGGGGTTCAGCCCCAGCATTTT
CDR3 protein: CASGGVQPQHF
D gene: .
V gene: TRBV19
J gene: TRBJ1-5
clone size: .

CDR3 DNA: TGCGCCAGCAGCTTTTCAGACACCAAAGGACTGTTTTTT
CDR3 protein: CASSFSDTKGLFF
D gene: .
V gene: TRBV5-1
J gene: TRBJ1-4
clone size: .

CDR3 DNA: TGTGCCAGTAGTATAATCAACAGGGAAGACGGTCAGCCCCAGCATTTT
CDR3 protein: CASSIINREDGQPQHF
D gene: .
V gene: TRBV19
J gene: TRBJ1-5
clone size: .

CDR3 DNA: TGTGCCAGCAGCCAAACCGGACAGGGACACATTCAGTACTTC
CDR3 protein: CASSQTGQGHIQYF
D gene: TRBD1
V gene: TRBV3-1/TRBV3-2
J gene: TRBJ2-4
clone size: .

CDR3 DNA: TGTGCCTGGAGTGTACTGGAGGGGGGGCATAGTGAGCAGTTCTTC
CDR3 protein: CAWSVLEGGHSEQFF
D gene: .
V gene: TRBV30
J gene: TRBJ2-1
clone size: .

CDR3 DNA: TGCGCCAGCAGCTTGCAGCGGGGGTCCTACAATGAGCAGTTCTTC
CDR3 protein: CASSLQRGSYNEQFF
D gene: TRBD2
V gene: TRBV5-1
J gene: TRBJ2-1
clone size: .

CDR3 DNA: TGTGCCAGCAGCTTAGGGACAGGGGGCTATGGCTACACCTTC
CDR3 protein: CASSLGTGGYGYTF
D gene: TRBD1
V gene: TRBV13
J gene: TRBJ1-2
clone size: .

CDR3 DNA: TGTGCCAGCAGCGAGGGACAGGGGGGCTTCTATGGCTACACCTTC
CDR3 protein: CASSEGQGGFYGYTF
D gene: TRBD1
V gene: TRBV9
J gene: TRBJ1-2
clone size: .

CDR3 DNA: TGTGCCATCTCGGTTAGCGGGGGGGCAACAGATACGCAGTATTTT
CDR3 protein: CAISVSGGATDTQYF
D gene: TRBD2
V gene: TRBV10-3
J gene: TRBJ2-3
clone size: once

CDR3 DNA: TGCAGCGTTGTTCTTGGAGGGTACGAAAAACTGTTTTTT
CDR3 protein: CSVVLGGYEKLFF
D gene: .
V gene: TRBV29-1
J gene: TRBJ1-4
clone size: once

CDR3 DNA: TGTGCCAGCACCCAGGGGTCGGGCCAATCTAATTCACCCCTCCACTTT
CDR3 protein: CASTQGSGQSNSPLHF
D gene: .
V gene: TRBV7-9
J gene: TRBJ1-6
clone size: .

CDR3 DNA: TGTGCCAGCAGCAACGAGGACAGGGGGGACCCGAACACTGAAGCTTTCTTT
CDR3 protein: CASSNEDRGDPNTEAFF
D gene: .
V gene: TRBV21-1
J gene: TRBJ1-1
clone size: .

CDR3 DNA: TGTGCCAGCAGCACAGGGGGTGGGGGCTACACCTTC
CDR3 protein: CASSTGGGGYTF
D gene: TRBD1
V gene: TRBV11-2
J gene: TRBJ1-2
clone size: .

CDR3 DNA: TGTGCCAGTAGTATCCCAGGGGATAGCACAGATACGCAGTATTTT
CDR3 protein: CASSIPGDSTDTQYF
D gene: .
V gene: TRBV19
J gene: TRBJ2-3
clone size: .

CDR3 DNA: TGTGCCAGTAGTAGGACGATGGACAGGGGTGGCAATCAGCCCCAGCATTTT
CDR3 protein: CASSRTMDRGGNQPQHF
D gene: TRBD1
V gene: TRBV19
J gene: TRBJ1-5
clone size: .

CDR3 DNA: TGTGCCAGCAGCCAAGGGCGCCAGGGCCTTAATGAGCAGTTCTTC
CDR3 protein: CASSQGRQGLNEQFF
D gene: .
V gene: TRBV3-1/TRBV3-2
J gene: TRBJ2-1
clone size: once

CDR3 DNA: TGTGCCAGCAGCCAAACGGGACAGGGGGGAGACTATGGCTACACCTTC
CDR3 protein: CASSQTGQGGDYGYTF
D gene: TRBD1
V gene: TRBV4-2
J gene: TRBJ1-2
clone size: .

CDR3 DNA: TGTGCCAGCAACCTATTTGCGGGGGGCTCCTACAATGAGCAGTTCTTC
CDR3 protein: CASNLFAGGSYNEQFF
D gene: TRBD2
V gene: TRBV28
J gene: TRBJ2-1
clone size: .

CDR3 DNA: TGCGCCAGCAGTGGAGGACGCAGCACAGATACGCAGTATTTT
CDR3 protein: CASSGGRSTDTQYF
D gene: .
V gene: TRBV5-1
J gene: TRBJ2-3
clone size: .